Described below is a single T cell receptor beta chain sequence and its context. The antigen is unknown. This record belongs to a study of blood T cells in healthy people across ages. General observations from the study: A strong correlation was seen between TCR beta diversity and naive T cell percentage. Estimated diversity that came from one million T cells was considered an underestimate.

Next came a second PCR, run for roughly 6 to 11 cycles, which used a sample-barcoded 5' primer along with a J-beta primer mix. Each of the cDNA molecules was tagged by a template-switch adaptor with 12 random nucleotides. CDR3-containing paired-end reads numbering at least 2.5 million came from each sample. TCRdb passed the 5' RACE reads through MiXCR, listing each CDR3 protein once. Of fewer than 1.5 million distinct CDR3 sequences in the sample, approximately 42% were seen once. The CDR3 is 13 residues long. V lost 0 bases and J 4 bases, leaving 9 bases between the germline ends. CDR1 is DFQATT and CDR2 is SNEGSKA in the germline V gene (reference sequence).

This TCR was sampled from a woman younger than 35 in good health. The chain recombines TRBV20-1 with TRBJ1-2; a possible D gene is TRBD1 (6 bases). Sequencing input: blood. The CDR3 bases are TGCAGTGCTAGAGAAGGGGGGGCCTATGGCTACACCTTC. It yields the protein CSAREGGAYGYTF.